A single sample gave rise to the 6 T cell receptor beta chains below, sequenced in a study of cytomegalovirus exposure and HLA in healthy donors. The table came from immunoSEQ multiplex PCR; TCRdb's copy has only in-frame clones and leaves some out. The sample carries some 180,000 clones, roughly 86% recorded once. The sample comprised PBMCs. The receptor source for this set is a man aged 25 to 45 in good health and CMV-seropositive.

The J gene is TRBJ2-7, the V gene TRBV6-1; 7 bases are shared with TRBD1. J lost 3 bases, V lost 10 bases, and 9 bases had no gene match. This CDR3 has 13 amino acids. CDR1 is MNHNS, CDR2 SASEGT, per germline. CDR3 nucleotide sequence: TGTGCCATACCCGGGACAGACTACTACGAGCAGTACTTC. Translation gives CAIPGTDYYEQYF.

The table lists this clone with a count of one. This chain connects TRBV4-1 to TRBJ2-3; 15 bases are a match to TRBD2. CDR1 is MGHRA, CDR2 YSYEKL, per germline. CDR3 length: 18 amino acids. V trimming: 5 bases; J trimming: 1 base; junction bases outside the gene matches: 7. This CDR3 is CASSTAGLAGGGTDTQYF. In DNA form, the CDR3 reads TGCGCCAGCAGCACCGCAGGACTAGCGGGAGGGGGCACAGATACGCAGTATTTT.

The chain uses TRBV10-3 and TRBJ2-7, with 9 bases aligning to TRBD2. Trimming removed 4 bases from V and 4 bases from J; junction bases left unmatched: 5. The CDR3 loop spans 14 amino acids. Germline V gene lookup returns CDR1 ENHRY and CDR2 SYGVKD. The CDR3 DNA sequence: TGTGCCATCAGTGGAGATAGCGGGAGTTACGAGCAGTACTTC. It is translated as CAISGDSGSYEQYF.

V gene TRBV27 combines with J gene TRBJ2-5; D is undetermined. With 6 bases removed from V and 3 bases from J, the gap between germline ends came to 11 bases. The CDR3 is made up of 13 amino acids. Germline CDR1 reads MNHEY; CDR2 reads SMNVEV (reference sequence). CDR3: CASRTGVEETQYF. The CDR3 DNA sequence: TGTGCCAGCAGAACTGGGGTCGAAGAGACCCAGTACTTC.

The chain recombines TRBV27 with TRBJ2-3, with D perhaps matching TRBD2 (5 bases). This CDR3 spans 14 amino acids. Trimming left V 3 bases short and J 3 bases short, with 10 bases between. Germline CDR1 MNHEY, CDR2 SMNVEV (reference sequence). In nucleotides, the CDR3 is TGTGCCAGCAGTTTTTCCAGGAGGACAGATACGCAGTATTTT. It encodes CASSFSRRTDTQYF.

This chain uses TRBV5-4 with TRBJ2-3; TRBD2 matches 10 bases. The CDR3 length is 15 residues. With 1 base clipped from V and 5 bases from J, the junction kept 4 bases outside the gene matches. The germline V gene has CDR1 SGHNT and CDR2 YYREEE (reference sequence). This CDR3 reads CASSLSGRAGDTQYF. CDR3 in DNA: TGTGCCAGCAGCTTGAGCGGGAGGGCAGGAGATACGCAGTATTTT.